The 24 T cell receptor beta chains below were found in one sample sequenced in a study of blood T cells in healthy people across ages. PCR was performed a second time for roughly 7 to 11 cycles using a sample-barcoded 5' primer and a J-beta primer mix. TCRdb reprocessed the 5' RACE reads with MiXCR, giving one entry per CDR3 protein. The sample comprises some 1,000,000 distinct CDR3 sequences, 20% to 25% of which are singletons, and less than 0.75% rests with the top ten. Separately, the same data were catalogued under a study of T cells of mothers and their children.

Sequenced sample: blood. All receptors derive from a girl aged 2 to 10 in good health.

This clonotype was seen ten or more times. The rearrangement joins TRBV7-2 to TRBJ2-1; possibly TRBD2 for D (5 bases). Between the trimmed V and J ends, which lost 1 base and 3 bases, there was a span of 10 bases. Germline V gene sequence: CDR1 SGHTA, CDR2 FQGNSA. The CDR3 contains 15 residues. The DNA of the CDR3 is TGTGCCAGCAGCTTAGAAGCAGGACTCTACAATGAGCAGTTCTTC. This gives the protein CASSLEAGLYNEQFF.

There are a few counts of this clonotype. The chain has TRBV7-9 and TRBJ1-4; 8 bases fit TRBD1. The CDR3 consists of 15 residues. Germline V gene data show CDR1 as SEHNR and CDR2 as FQNEAQ (reference sequence). V was clipped by 5 bases and J by 0 bases; unmatched bases: 2. In nucleotides, the CDR3 is TGTGCCAGCAGCCGGGACAGGTCAACTAATGAAAAACTGTTTTTT. Translated: CASSRDRSTNEKLFF.

The chain is built from TRBV7-8 and TRBJ2-5; 7 positions match TRBD2. The CDR3 covers 16 residues. The germline V gene has CDR1 SGHVS and CDR2 FQNEAQ. The V segment lost 3 bases and the J segment 1 base; nucleotides outside the gene matches: 8. CDR3 sequence reads: CASSFSPAGPQETQYF. CDR3 sequence (DNA): TGTGCCAGCAGCTTTTCCCCAGCGGGACCCCAAGAGACCCAGTACTTC.

V usage is TRBV29-1 and J usage is TRBJ2-7; 9 nucleotides agree with TRBD1. The length of the CDR3 is 15 residues. Germline CDR1 SQVTM, CDR2 ANQGSEA. V trimming: 8 bases; J trimming: 1 base; junction bases outside the gene matches: 12. In nucleotides, the CDR3 is TGCAGCATCCTACACTACGGGACAGGGTCCTACGAGCAGTACTTC. It is translated as CSILHYGTGSYEQYF.

CDR3 nucleotides: TGTGCCAGCAGTATTGGGACTAACAGGGGAGATACGCAGTATTTT. Translated, it gives CASSIGTNRGDTQYF. This chain uses TRBV5-5 with TRBJ2-3, with D possibly called TRBD1 or TRBD2 (7 bases each). V dropped 5 bases and J dropped 5 bases, with 18 bases sitting between them. The V gene's germline CDR1 is SGHKS and CDR2 YYEKEE (reference sequence). The CDR3 runs to 15 residues. Complete variable domain (other parts from reference TRBV5-5 and TRBJ2-3): DAGVTQSPTHLIKTRGQQVTLRCSPISGHKSVSWYQQVLGQGPQFIFQYYEKEERGRGNFPDRFSARQFPNYSSELNVNALLLGDSALYLCASSIGTNRGDTQYFGPGTRLTVL.

The chain uses TRBV4-1 and TRBJ1-4; 7 nucleotides line up with TRBD1. J was trimmed by 7 bases and V by 4 bases; bases with no gene match: 6. The CDR3 is 14 amino acids. Germline V gene lookup returns CDR1 MGHRA and CDR2 YSYEKL. CDR3 coding DNA: TGCGCCAGCAGCCTCCGGGACAGCTTTGAAAAACTGTTTTTT. Translation: CASSLRDSFEKLFF.

In regard to this clonotype: The CDR3 does not end in the conserved phenylalanine or tryptophan, so this is likely a read error. This sequence joins TRBV7-2 and TRBJ2-6; D remains unclear. Germline V gene sequence: CDR1 SGHTA, CDR2 FQGNSA. There are 15 residues in the CDR3. Trimming took 5 bases from V and 4 from J, leaving 12 bases between them. The CDR3 region has the DNA TGTGCCAGCAGCCTCGGGCTCCCCGGGGCCAACGTCCTGACTTCC. Its protein product is CASSLGLPGANVLTS.

The chain is built from TRBV29-1 and TRBJ1-2, with TRBD1 identical over 8 bases. This CDR3 is built from 16 residues. The J segment lost 6 bases and the V segment lost 5 bases, leaving 17 bases of the junction unmatched. Germline CDR1 and CDR2: SQVTM and ANQGSEA. CDR3 region: CSVNPFGVRGRDGYTF. CDR3 in DNA: TGCAGCGTTAATCCCTTCGGGGTCAGGGGGCGCGATGGCTACACCTTC.

The rearrangement joins TRBV11-1 to TRBJ2-5; tentatively, D is TRBD1 (5 bases). Germline values: CDR1 SGHAT, CDR2 FQDESV (reference sequence). V lost 5 bases and J lost 3, with 13 bases in between. The CDR3 extends over 14 amino acids. CDR3 sequence reads: CASSIRQFKETQYF. As DNA, the CDR3 is TGTGCCAGCAGCATCAGACAGTTCAAAGAGACCCAGTACTTC.

V is TRBV6-5 and J is TRBJ2-1, with D uncertain. Trimming took off 0 bases at V and 4 bases at J, with 10 bases between the two ends. The CDR3 length is 15 residues. Germline lookup yields CDR1 MNHEY and CDR2 SVGAGI. The CDR3 DNA reads TGTGCCAGCAGTTACTCACAATACAGTTACAATGAGCAGTTCTTC. Translation gives CASSYSQYSYNEQFF.

In this sample, this clonotype turned up a few times. The V and J genes are TRBV12-3 or TRBV12-4 and TRBJ2-4; the match to TRBD1 covers 9 bases. The CDR3 has 15 amino acids. J was trimmed by 1 base and V by 5 bases; bases with no gene match: 3. In DNA form, the CDR3 reads TGTGCCAGCAGTACCGGGACAGGGGCCAAAAACATTCAGTACTTC. Encoded protein: CASSTGTGAKNIQYF.

The table lists this clonotype with a few counts. The J gene is TRBJ1-2, the V gene TRBV3-1; possibly TRBD1 for D (5 bases). Germline V gene lookup returns CDR1 LGHDT and CDR2 YNNKEL (reference sequence). The CDR3 totals 14 residues. V lost 6 bases and J lost 6, with 17 bases in between. The CDR3 sequence: CASSYSGTPDGYTF. The CDR3 nucleotides are TGTGCCAGCAGTTATTCCGGGACCCCCGATGGCTACACCTTC.

The chain recombines TRBV27 with TRBJ2-5; TRBD1 might be the D (6 bases). V lost 3 bases to trimming and J lost 7 bases, with 12 bases between them. CDR3 length: 13 amino acids. Germline CDR1 reads MNHEY; CDR2 reads SMNVEV (reference sequence). Written as DNA, the CDR3 is TGTGCCAGCAGTTTTGGGGGACATGGGACCCAGTACTTC. Translation gives CASSFGGHGTQYF.

V gene TRBV7-9 combines with J gene TRBJ2-1; TRBD2 might be the D (6 bases). Trimming took off 3 bases at V and 4 bases at J, with 22 bases between the two ends. Germline CDR1 is SEHNR and CDR2 is FQNEAQ (reference sequence). This CDR3 has 18 residues. The CDR3 region is CASSLDPGDGRRYNEQFF. The CDR3 region has the DNA TGTGCCAGCAGCTTGGATCCGGGAGACGGCAGACGATACAATGAGCAGTTCTTC.

The chain links TRBV10-2 to TRBJ2-7; 7 nucleotides line up with TRBD2. Germline V gene sequence: CDR1 WSHSY, CDR2 SAAADI. V was clipped by 5 bases and J by 2 bases; unmatched bases: 6. The CDR3 runs to 14 residues. The chain's CDR3 is CASSTAGWPYEQYF. The CDR3 DNA reads as TGCGCCAGCAGTACAGCGGGGTGGCCCTACGAGCAGTACTTC.

This clonotype came up a few times. The chain uses TRBV6-1 and TRBJ2-5; 9 bases map to TRBD2. The J call may be incorrect, as the DNA end agrees better with TRBJ2-1. Germline values: CDR1 MNHNS, CDR2 SASEGT. The length of the CDR3 is 16 residues. As DNA, the CDR3 is TGTGCCAGCAGTGAACTTGCGGGAGGGTATGACAATGAGCAGTTCTTC. This encodes CASSELAGGYDNEQFF.

This clonotype has more than one count but fewer than ten. This chain links TRBV6-4 with TRBJ2-1; D not certain. The germline V gene has CDR1 MRHNA and CDR2 SNTAGT. With 2 bases removed from V and 10 bases from J, the gap between germline ends came to 12 bases. The CDR3 has 13 residues. The DNA for the CDR3 is TGTGCCAGCAGTGACATGCGGTTTGGAGAGCAGTTCTTC. Encoded protein: CASSDMRFGEQFF.

The gene calls are TRBV9 and TRBJ1-4, with 8 bases matching TRBD1. The germline CDR1 and CDR2 sequences are SGDLS and YYNGEE. J gave up 7 bases and V 7 bases, and 3 bases lay outside the gene matches. CDR3 length: 12 amino acids. CDR3 nucleotide sequence: TGTGCCAGCCAGGGGGCGAGTGAAAAACTGTTTTTT. Translation gives CASQGASEKLFF.

V and J are TRBV20-1 and TRBJ1-1, with D unclear. The germline CDR1 and CDR2 sequences are DFQATT and SNEGSKA (reference sequence). The V end lost 4 bases, the J end lost 0 bases, and 12 bases lay between the germline ends. CDR3 length equals 14 residues. DNA for the CDR3: TGCAGTGCTAAAGTTAAACTGCTGAACACTGAAGCTTTCTTT. It yields the protein CSAKVKLLNTEAFF.

With respect to this clonotype: One end of the junction is discordant with germline, which a read error may explain. The chain employs TRBV12-3 or TRBV12-4 and TRBJ1-2; D is undetermined. The length of the CDR3 is 14 residues. In DNA, the CDR3 is TGTGCCAGCAGATTCCAGACCGCCAACTATGGTTACACCTTC. This encodes CASRFQTANYGYTF.

J is TRBJ2-1 and V is TRBV7-9; 8 nucleotides agree with TRBD1. The DNA end is more similar to TRBJ2-7, so the J call may be wrong. This CDR3 has 15 residues. The germline V gene encodes CDR1 SEHNR and CDR2 FQNEAQ (reference sequence). Here the CDR3 reads CASSLAMDRDNEQYF. The CDR3 region has the DNA TGTGCCAGCAGCTTAGCCATGGACAGGGACAACGAGCAGTACTTC.

This clonotype was found a few times. This chain joins TRBV4-3 and TRBJ2-3; D gene uncertain. Per germline, CDR1 LGHNA and CDR2 YSLEER. CDR3 size: 15 residues. V lost 0 bases and J lost 3, with 10 bases in between. CDR3 loop: CASSQDSRVTDTQYF. The CDR3 nucleotides are TGCGCCAGCAGCCAAGATTCCCGTGTTACAGATACGCAGTATTTT.

The sample holds a few counts of this clonotype. The chain carries TRBV20-1 and TRBJ1-5; 10 bases are shared with TRBD1. The length of the CDR3 is 17 residues. The germline CDR1 and CDR2 sequences are DFQATT and SNEGSKA (reference sequence). Germline trimming cut 4 bases from V and 1 base from J; bases unmatched to any gene: 10. The CDR3 here is CSATTGTGVGSNQPQHF. The CDR3 nucleotides read TGCAGTGCTACGACCGGGACAGGGGTCGGCAGCAATCAGCCCCAGCATTTT.

The CDR3 DNA reads as TGTGCCAGCAGTTTGAGGCGGGGGGACAACGTTCAGTACTTC. Protein product: CASSLRRGDNVQYF. The V and J genes are TRBV28 and TRBJ2-4, with 8 bases identical to TRBD2. The CDR3 is 14 residues long. Germline V gene data show CDR1 as MDHEN and CDR2 as SYDVKM. Trimming removed 3 bases from V and 11 bases from J; junction bases left unmatched: 9.